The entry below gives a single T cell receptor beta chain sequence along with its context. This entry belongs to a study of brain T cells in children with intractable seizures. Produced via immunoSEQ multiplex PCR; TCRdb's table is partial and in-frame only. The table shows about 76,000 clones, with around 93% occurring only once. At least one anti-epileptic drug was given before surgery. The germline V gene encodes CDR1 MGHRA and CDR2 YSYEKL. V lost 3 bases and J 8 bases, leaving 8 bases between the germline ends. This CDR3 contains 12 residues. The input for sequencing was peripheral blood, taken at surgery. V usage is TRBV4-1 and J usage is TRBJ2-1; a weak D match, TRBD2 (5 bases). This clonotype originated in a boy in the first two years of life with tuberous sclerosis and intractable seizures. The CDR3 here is CASSHRRDEQFF. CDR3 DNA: TGCGCCAGCAGCCATCGGCGGGATGAGCAGTTCTTC.